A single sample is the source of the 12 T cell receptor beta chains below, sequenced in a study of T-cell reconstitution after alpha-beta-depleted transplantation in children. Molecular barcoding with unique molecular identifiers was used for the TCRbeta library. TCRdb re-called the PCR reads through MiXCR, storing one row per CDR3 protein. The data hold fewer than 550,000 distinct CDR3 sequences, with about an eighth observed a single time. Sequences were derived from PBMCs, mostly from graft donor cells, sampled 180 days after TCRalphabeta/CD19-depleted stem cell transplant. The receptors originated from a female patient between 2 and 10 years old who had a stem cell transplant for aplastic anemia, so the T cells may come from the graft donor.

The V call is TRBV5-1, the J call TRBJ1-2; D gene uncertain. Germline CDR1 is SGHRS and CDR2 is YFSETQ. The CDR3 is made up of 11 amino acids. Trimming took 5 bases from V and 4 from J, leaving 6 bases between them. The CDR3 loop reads CASRGSYGYTF. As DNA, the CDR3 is TGCGCCAGCAGGGGAAGCTATGGCTACACCTTC.

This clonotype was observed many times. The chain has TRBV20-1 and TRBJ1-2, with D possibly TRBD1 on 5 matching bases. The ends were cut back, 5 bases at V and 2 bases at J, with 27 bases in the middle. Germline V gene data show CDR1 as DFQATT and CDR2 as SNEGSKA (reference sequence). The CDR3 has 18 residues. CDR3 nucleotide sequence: TGCAGTGCTTTTTGGAAACGGGGCTTGAGAAGGGTAAACTATGGCTACACCTTC. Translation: CSAFWKRGLRRVNYGYTF.

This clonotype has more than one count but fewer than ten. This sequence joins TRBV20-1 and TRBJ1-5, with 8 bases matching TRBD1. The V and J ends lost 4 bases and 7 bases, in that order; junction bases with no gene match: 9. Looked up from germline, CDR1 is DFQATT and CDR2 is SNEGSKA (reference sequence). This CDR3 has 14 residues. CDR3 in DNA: TGCAGTGCTACTTGGACAGGGTTTGGGCAGCCCCAGCATTTT. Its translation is CSATWTGFGQPQHF.

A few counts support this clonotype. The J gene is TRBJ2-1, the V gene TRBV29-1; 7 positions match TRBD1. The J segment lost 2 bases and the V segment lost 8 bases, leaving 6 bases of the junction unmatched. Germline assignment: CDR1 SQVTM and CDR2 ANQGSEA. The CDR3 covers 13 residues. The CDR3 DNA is TGCAGCCTTCAGGGGGTTGCCTACAATGAGCAGTTCTTC. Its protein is CSLQGVAYNEQFF.

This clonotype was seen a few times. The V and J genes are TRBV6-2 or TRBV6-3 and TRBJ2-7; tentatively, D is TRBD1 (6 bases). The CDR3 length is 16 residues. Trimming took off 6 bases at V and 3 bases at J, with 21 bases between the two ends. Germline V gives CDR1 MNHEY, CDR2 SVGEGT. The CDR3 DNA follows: TGTGCCAGCAGCCCGCCGAGGACAGCCTCTCTCTACGAGCAGTACTTC. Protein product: CASSPPRTASLYEQYF.

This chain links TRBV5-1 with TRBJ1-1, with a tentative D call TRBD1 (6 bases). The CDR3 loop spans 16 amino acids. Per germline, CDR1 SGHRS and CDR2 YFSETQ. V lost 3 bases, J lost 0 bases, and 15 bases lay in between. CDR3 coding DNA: TGCGCCAGCAGCTCGGGCTACAGGGTCATGAACACTGAAGCTTTCTTT. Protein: CASSSGYRVMNTEAFF.

The CDR3 sequence is CASGWLWDTIYF. The CDR3 DNA follows: TGTGCTAGTGGTTGGCTGTGGGACACCATATATTTT. The J gene is TRBJ1-3, the V gene TRBV12-5; the D is unclear. The CDR3 has 12 amino acids. The V gene's germline CDR1 is LGHNT and CDR2 FRNRAP. V lost 4 bases and J lost 8, with 9 bases in between.

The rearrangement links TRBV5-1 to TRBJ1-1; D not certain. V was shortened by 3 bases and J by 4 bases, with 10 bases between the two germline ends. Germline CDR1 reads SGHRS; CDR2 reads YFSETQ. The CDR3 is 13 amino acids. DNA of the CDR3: TGCGCCAGCAGCTACTCCAGCGGCACTGAAGCTTTCTTT. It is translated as CASSYSSGTEAFF.

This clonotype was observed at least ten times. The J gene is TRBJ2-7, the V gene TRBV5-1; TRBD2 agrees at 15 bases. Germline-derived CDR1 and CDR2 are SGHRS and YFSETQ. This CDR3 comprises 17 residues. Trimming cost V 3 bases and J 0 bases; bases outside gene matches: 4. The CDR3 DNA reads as TGCGCCAGCAGCTGGGGACTAGCGGGAGGTATCTCCTACGAGCAGTACTTC. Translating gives CASSWGLAGGISYEQYF.

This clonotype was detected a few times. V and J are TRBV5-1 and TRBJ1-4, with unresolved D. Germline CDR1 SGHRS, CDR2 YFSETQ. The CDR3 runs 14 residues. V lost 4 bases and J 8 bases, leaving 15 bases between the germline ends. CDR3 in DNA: TGCGCCAGCAGCAGAAGCCTCCACAAGGAAAAACTGTTTTTT. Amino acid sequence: CASSRSLHKEKLFF.

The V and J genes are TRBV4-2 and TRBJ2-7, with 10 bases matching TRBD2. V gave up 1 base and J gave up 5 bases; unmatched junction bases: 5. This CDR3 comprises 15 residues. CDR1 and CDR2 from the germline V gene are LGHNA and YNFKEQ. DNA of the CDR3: TGTGCCAGCAGCCAAGCTCTAGCGGGAGACCACGAGCAGTACTTC. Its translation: CASSQALAGDHEQYF.

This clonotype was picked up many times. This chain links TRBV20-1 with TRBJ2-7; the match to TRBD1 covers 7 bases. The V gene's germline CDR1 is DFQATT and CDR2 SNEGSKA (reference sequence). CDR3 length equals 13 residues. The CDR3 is CSVQGRWAYEQYF. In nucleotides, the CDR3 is TGCAGCGTACAGGGGAGATGGGCCTACGAGCAGTACTTC.